This T cell receptor (beta chain) was sequenced during a study of T cell responses to AZD1222 COVID-19 vaccine. Generated by immunoSEQ multiplex PCR, the TCRdb table keeps only in-frame clones and is missing some. Of fewer than 180,000 clones detected, about 93% appear once; the ten largest clones hold under 4%. Points from the study as a whole: The span of vaccine-associated CD4 TCRs extended across spike, with dominance at 160-218 and 743-854. Of the AZD1222 recipients, only 5 to 7 were seropositive at baseline. Compared with day 0, the breadth and depth of the Spike-specific TCR repertoire rose significantly after two doses of AZD1222. Targets within unmutated variant regions were reportedly found for nearly half of spike-specific TCRs.

J gave up 4 bases and V 1 base, and 15 bases lay outside the gene matches. The CDR3 has 20 amino acids. Germline lookup yields CDR1 SQVTM and CDR2 ANQGSEA. As concerns this clone: Its antigen is as yet unknown.

The receptor was isolated from an adult who received the AZD1222 COVID-19 vaccine. J is TRBJ2-3 and V is TRBV29-1, with 15 bases aligning to TRBD2. The sequenced sample was peripheral blood, obtained 28 days after the second AZD1222 dose. This chain's CDR3 is CSVEGFPGLAGGGRADTQYF. CDR3 nucleotides: TGCAGCGTTGAAGGATTCCCGGGACTAGCGGGAGGAGGCAGGGCAGATACGCAGTATTTT.